The 15 T cell receptor beta chains below all came from one sample that was sequenced in a study of T cell responses to AZD1222 COVID-19 vaccine. Profiled with immunoSEQ multiplex PCR; TCRdb holds only in-frame clones, not every one. The repertoire consists of some 140,000 clones, with 80% to 90% occurring once and the leading ten covering roughly a tenth. The specimen was peripheral blood, collected 28 days after the second AZD1222 dose. The receptors were gathered from an adult who received the AZD1222 COVID-19 vaccine.

The chain uses TRBV10-3 and TRBJ2-2; TRBD2 matches at 10 bases. With 3 bases clipped from V and 4 bases from J, the junction kept 2 bases outside the gene matches. Germline V CDR1 and CDR2: ENHRY, SYGVKD. This CDR3 is 15 amino acids long. CDR3 sequence reads: CAISERLAGTGELFF. The CDR3 DNA reads as TGTGCCATCAGTGAAAGACTAGCGGGCACCGGGGAGCTGTTTTTT.

The chain recombines TRBV25-1 with TRBJ1-1; tentative D call: TRBD1 (6 bases). V dropped 3 bases and J dropped 7 bases, with 15 bases sitting between them. The CDR3 runs to 14 residues. Germline loops: CDR1 MGHDK, CDR2 SYGVNS. CDR3 coding DNA: TGTGCCAGCAGTGAGGGGGGGCGGAGTGGTGAAGCTTTCTTT. This translates into CASSEGGRSGEAFF.

V and J are TRBV5-5 and TRBJ2-2; D unresolved. This CDR3 is built from 13 residues. The germline V gene encodes CDR1 SGHKS and CDR2 YYEKEE (reference sequence). V was cut by 0 bases and J by 4 bases, with 4 bases left in between. The CDR3 spells CASSLAITGELFF. In DNA, the CDR3 is TGTGCCAGCAGCTTGGCAATCACCGGGGAGCTGTTTTTT.

The chain recombines TRBV7-6 with TRBJ2-2, with D unresolved. Germline lookup yields CDR1 SGHVS and CDR2 FNYEAQ. The V gene lost 2 bases and the J gene lost 2 bases, with 0 bases spanning the gap. The CDR3 length is 12 residues. In DNA form, the CDR3 reads TGTGCCAGCAGCTTAAACACCGGGGAGCTGTTTTTT. Translated: CASSLNTGELFF. Full variable domain (rest looked up from reference TRBV7-6 and TRBJ2-2): GAGVSQSPRYKVTKRGQDVALRCDPISGHVSLYWYRQALGQGPEFLTYFNYEAQQDKSGLPNDRFSAERPEGSISTLTIQRTEQRDSAMYRCASSLNTGELFFGEGSRLTVL.

There are a few counts of this clone. V is TRBV10-3 and J is TRBJ1-5; 7 bases fit TRBD1. Germline V gene sequence: CDR1 ENHRY, CDR2 SYGVKD. CDR3 length: 15 amino acids. J lost 5 bases, V lost 3 bases, and 7 bases had no gene match. The CDR3 coding sequence is TGTGCCATCAGTGATAAGGGGGCGGATTATCAGCCCCAGCATTTT. This encodes CAISDKGADYQPQHF.

This chain links TRBV20-1 with TRBJ2-7; 9 bases are a match to TRBD1. After removal of 3 bases from V and 11 bases from J, the junction contained 14 bases not matched to a gene. This CDR3 has 14 amino acids. Germline V lookup: CDR1 DFQATT, CDR2 SNEGSKA (reference sequence). DNA of the CDR3: TGCAGTGCTAGTCCCGGGACAGGGTCTTTTCCGGAGTACTTC. As protein: CSASPGTGSFPEYF.

The chain joins TRBV5-4 to TRBJ2-5; 10 bases match TRBD2. This CDR3 is built from 16 residues. From germline, CDR1 is SGHNT and CDR2 YYREEE (reference sequence). Trimming took 7 bases from V and 4 from J; bases not matched to a gene: 13. The CDR3 region has the DNA TGTGCCAGCCATACCGTAGCGGGAGGTTTGAGAGAGACCCAGTACTTC. This codes for CASHTVAGGLRETQYF.

This clone was counted a single time. The rearrangement joins TRBV4-1 to TRBJ2-2, with 10 bases matching TRBD2. In germline, CDR1 is MGHRA, CDR2 YSYEKL. With V trimmed by 1 base and J by 3 bases, 5 bases remained unmatched. This CDR3 has 17 amino acids. The CDR3 nucleotides read TGCGCCAGCAGCCAAGTCGCTAGCGGGGGATACACCGGGGAGCTGTTTTTT. It translates to CASSQVASGGYTGELFF.

The chain is built from TRBV27 and TRBJ2-1; TRBD2 agrees at 12 bases. CDR3 length: 15 residues. Germline V gene lookup returns CDR1 MNHEY and CDR2 SMNVEV (reference sequence). Trimming removed 4 bases from V and 5 bases from J; junction bases left unmatched: 3. The CDR3 bases are TGTGCCAGCAGTTCCGGACTAGCGGGGAACAATGAGCAGTTCTTC. It specifies CASSSGLAGNNEQFF.

The chain recombines TRBV14 with TRBJ1-1, with D hard to call. Germline lookup yields CDR1 SGHDN and CDR2 FVKESK. The CDR3 spans 13 residues. V was shortened by 4 bases and J by 0 bases, with 6 bases between the two germline ends. The CDR3 region is CASSPLLNTEAFF. The CDR3 DNA sequence: TGTGCCAGCAGCCCGCTACTGAACACTGAAGCTTTCTTT.

This clone appeared a few times. The chain uses TRBV6-5 and TRBJ1-6; 8 nucleotides align to TRBD1. The CDR3 length is 15 residues. The junction had 6 bases not matched to a gene; V was cut back by 4 bases and J by 7 bases. CDR1 and CDR2 (germline): MNHEY, SVGAGI. DNA of the CDR3: TGTGCCAGCAGTTGGGAGTGGACAGGGAATTCACCCCTCCACTTT. As protein: CASSWEWTGNSPLHF.

The CDR3 protein is CASSLDGRETQYF. As DNA, the CDR3 is TGTGCCAGCAGCCTCGATGGGAGGGAGACCCAGTACTTC. This chain connects TRBV6-5 to TRBJ2-5, with D perhaps TRBD2 (6 bases). The ends were cut back, 6 bases at V and 5 bases at J, with 13 bases in the middle. CDR3 length: 13 amino acids. Germline CDR1 reads MNHEY; CDR2 reads SVGAGI.

The chain carries TRBV23-1 and TRBJ1-4; D ambiguous. TRBV23-1 is placed among ORFs of uncertain function. V gave up 0 bases and J gave up 2 bases, with 10 bases separating them. The CDR3 sequence is 16 residues long. The CDR3 loop is CASSQSGRSTNEKLFF. The CDR3 DNA follows: TGCGCCAGCAGTCAATCAGGTAGATCGACTAATGAAAAACTGTTTTTT.

The chain employs TRBV6-5 and TRBJ2-7; the match to TRBD2 covers 9 bases. The germline CDR1 and CDR2 sequences are MNHEY and SVGAGI. The CDR3 runs 16 residues. The V gene end was trimmed by 0 bases and the J gene end by 0 bases; junction bases not matched to a gene: 3. The CDR3 here is CASSYSSGGLSYEQYF. DNA for the CDR3: TGTGCCAGCAGTTACTCTAGCGGGGGTCTCTCCTACGAGCAGTACTTC.

V is TRBV3-1 (or the pseudogene TRBV3-2) and J is TRBJ1-1, with TRBD1 identical over 8 bases. CDR1 and CDR2 from the germline V gene are LGHDT and YNNKEL (reference sequence). This CDR3 spans 13 amino acids. V dropped 6 bases and J dropped 10; count of bases not matched to a gene: 10. CDR3 coding DNA: TGTGCCAGCAGTTTCGGACAGGGTCTTTCAGCTTTCTTT. Protein product: CASSFGQGLSAFF.